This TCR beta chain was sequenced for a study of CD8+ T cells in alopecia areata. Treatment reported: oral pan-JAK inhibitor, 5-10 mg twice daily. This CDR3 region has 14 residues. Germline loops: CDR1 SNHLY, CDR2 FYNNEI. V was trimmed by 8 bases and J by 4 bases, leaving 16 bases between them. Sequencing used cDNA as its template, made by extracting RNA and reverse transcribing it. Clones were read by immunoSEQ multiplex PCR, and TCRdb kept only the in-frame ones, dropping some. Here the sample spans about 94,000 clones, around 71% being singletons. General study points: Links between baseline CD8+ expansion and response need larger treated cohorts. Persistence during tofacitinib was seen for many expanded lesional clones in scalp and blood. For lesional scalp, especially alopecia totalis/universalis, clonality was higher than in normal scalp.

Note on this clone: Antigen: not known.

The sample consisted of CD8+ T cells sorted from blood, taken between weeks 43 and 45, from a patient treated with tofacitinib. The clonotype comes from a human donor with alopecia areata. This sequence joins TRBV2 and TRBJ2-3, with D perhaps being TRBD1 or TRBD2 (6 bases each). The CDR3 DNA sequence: TGTGCCAGCGCAGACACAGGGAGGCCAGATACGCAGTATTTT. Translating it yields CASADTGRPDTQYF. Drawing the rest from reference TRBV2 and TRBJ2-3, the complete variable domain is EPEVTQTPSHQVTQMGQEVILRCVPISNHLYFYWYRQILGQKVEFLVSFYNNEISEKSEIFDDQFSVERPDGSNFTLKIRSTKLEDSAMYFCASADTGRPDTQYFGPGTRLTVL.